Below, one TCR beta chain is given with its context. Antigen specificity is unknown. The donors were part of the approximately 130-subject validation cohort, which stood apart from the roughly 670-subject first cohort. The sample comes from a study of cytomegalovirus exposure and HLA in healthy donors. The overall study: The 120 or so validation repertoires, a later analysis reported, used the same platform as the approximately 650 first-cohort repertoires. General observations from the study: There were 164 TCR beta chains listed as cytomegalovirus-associated.

Sequencing used immunoSEQ multiplex PCR; TCRdb keeps in-frame clones, though not all of them. The table lists roughly 120,000 clones, approximately 90% of them singletons. V was clipped by 3 bases and J by 14 bases, with 19 bases between them. CDR1 and CDR2 from the germline V gene are LNHDA and SQIVND (reference sequence). This CDR3 has 13 amino acids. The clonotype originates from a man younger than 35 in good health and CMV-seronegative. J is TRBJ1-1 and V is TRBV19; D is ambiguous. The sample comprised PBMCs. Here the CDR3 DNA reads TGTGCCAGTAGTATTCTGTTAGGGAGTGAAATATTCTTT. Residues: CASSILLGSEIFF. Supplemented by reference TRBV19 and TRBJ1-1, the full variable domain reads DGGITQSPKYLFRKEGQNVTLSCEQNLNHDAMYWYRQDPGQGLRLIYYSQIVNDFQKGDIAEGYSVSREKKESFPLTVTSAQKNPTAFYLCASSILLGSEIFFGQGTRLTVV.